This T cell receptor (beta chain) was sequenced for a study of follicular helper T cells after annual influenza vaccination. This sample's time point: 2014-2015 season, pre-vaccination. Adults received seasonal inactivated influenza vaccine, with sorted blood CD4 subsets sequenced before and after. This clone was seen just once. Profiled with immunoSEQ multiplex PCR; TCRdb holds only in-frame clones, not every one. Of about 11,000 clones listed, 81% are singletons. The CDR3 has 15 residues. Trimming took 2 bases from V and 1 from J, leaving 9 bases between them. Germline lookup yields CDR1 MDHEN and CDR2 SYDVKM.

The chain links TRBV28 to TRBJ1-5, with D unclear. The sample consisted of CXCR5- memory CD4+ T cells sorted from blood, taken on the day of influenza vaccination. The receptor was isolated from an adult who received the influenza vaccine. The CDR3 here is CASSLRVGSNQPQHF. The DNA of the CDR3 is TGTGCCAGCAGTTTACGAGTGGGGAGCAATCAGCCCCAGCATTTT.